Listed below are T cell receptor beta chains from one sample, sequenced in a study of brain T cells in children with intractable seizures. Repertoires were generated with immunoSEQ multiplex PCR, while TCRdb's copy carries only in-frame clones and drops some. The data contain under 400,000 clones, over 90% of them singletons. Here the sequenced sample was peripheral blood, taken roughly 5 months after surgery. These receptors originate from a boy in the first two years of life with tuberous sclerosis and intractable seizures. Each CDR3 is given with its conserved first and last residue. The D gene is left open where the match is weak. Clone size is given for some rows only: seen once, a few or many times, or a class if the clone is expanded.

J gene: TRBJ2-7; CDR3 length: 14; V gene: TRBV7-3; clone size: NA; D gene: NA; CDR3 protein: CASSLGGTGYEQYF; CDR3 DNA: TGTGCCAGCAGCCTCGGTGGGACTGGCTACGAGCAGTACTTC
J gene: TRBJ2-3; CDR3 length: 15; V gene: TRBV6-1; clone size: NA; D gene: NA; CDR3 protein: CASSEAGRRTDTQYF; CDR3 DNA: TGTGCCAGCAGTGAAGCGGGACGCCGCACAGATACGCAGTATTTT
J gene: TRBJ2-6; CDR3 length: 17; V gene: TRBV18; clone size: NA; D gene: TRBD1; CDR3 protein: CASSPPSTGSGANVLTF; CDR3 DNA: TGTGCCAGCTCACCACCGTCGACAGGGTCCGGGGCCAACGTCCTGACTTTC
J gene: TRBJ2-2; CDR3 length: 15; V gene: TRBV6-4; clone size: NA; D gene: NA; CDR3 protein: CASPPSRQNTGELFF; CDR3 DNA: TGTGCCAGCCCGCCCAGCAGACAGAACACCGGGGAGCTGTTTTTT
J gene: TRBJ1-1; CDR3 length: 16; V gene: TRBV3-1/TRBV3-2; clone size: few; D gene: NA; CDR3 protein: CASSQARVTMNTEAFF; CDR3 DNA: TGTGCCAGCAGCCAAGCCAGGGTAACCATGAACACTGAAGCTTTCTTT
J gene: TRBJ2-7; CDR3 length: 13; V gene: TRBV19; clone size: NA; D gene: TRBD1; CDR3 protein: CASSTGQLYEQYF; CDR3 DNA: TGTGCCAGTAGTACGGGACAGCTCTACGAGCAGTACTTC
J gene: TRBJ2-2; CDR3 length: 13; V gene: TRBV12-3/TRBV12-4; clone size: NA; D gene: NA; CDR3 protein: CASTWGTTGELFF; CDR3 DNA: TGTGCCAGCACCTGGGGAACGACCGGGGAGCTGTTTTTT
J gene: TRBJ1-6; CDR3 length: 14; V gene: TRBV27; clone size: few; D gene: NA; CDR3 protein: CASSLWAGNSPLHF; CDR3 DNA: TGTGCCAGCAGTTTATGGGCAGGAAATTCACCCCTCCACTTT
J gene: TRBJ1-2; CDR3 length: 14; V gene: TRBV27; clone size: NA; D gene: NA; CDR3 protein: CASPAGAGCGGYTF; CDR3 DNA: TGTGCCAGCCCCGCCGGAGCAGGGTGCGGAGGCTACACCTTC
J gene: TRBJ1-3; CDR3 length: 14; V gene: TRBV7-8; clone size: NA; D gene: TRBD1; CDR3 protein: CASSSWDRGTTIYF; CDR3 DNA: TGTGCCAGCAGCTCCTGGGACAGGGGAACCACCATATATTTT
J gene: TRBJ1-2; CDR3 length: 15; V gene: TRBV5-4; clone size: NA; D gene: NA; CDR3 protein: CASSLASGFYYGYTF; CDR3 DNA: TGTGCCAGCAGCTTGGCATCAGGCTTTTACTATGGCTACACCTTC
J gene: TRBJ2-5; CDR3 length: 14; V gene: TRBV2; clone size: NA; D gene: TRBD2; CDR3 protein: CASKGLAGKETQYF; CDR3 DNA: TGTGCCAGCAAGGGACTAGCGGGAAAAGAGACCCAGTACTTC
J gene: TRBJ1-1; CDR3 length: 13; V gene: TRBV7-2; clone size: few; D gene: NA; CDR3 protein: CASAWGVGTEAFF; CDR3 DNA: TGTGCCAGCGCTTGGGGGGTCGGCACTGAAGCTTTCTTT
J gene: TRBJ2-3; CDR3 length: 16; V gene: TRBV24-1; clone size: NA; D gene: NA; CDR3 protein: CATSDFFGESTDTQYF; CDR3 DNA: TGTGCCACCAGTGATTTTTTCGGGGAAAGCACAGATACGCAGTATTTT
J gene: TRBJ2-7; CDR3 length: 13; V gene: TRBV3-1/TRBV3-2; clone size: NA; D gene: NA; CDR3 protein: CASSQGLRNEQYF; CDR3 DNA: TGTGCCAGCAGCCAAGGACTCCGGAACGAGCAGTACTTC
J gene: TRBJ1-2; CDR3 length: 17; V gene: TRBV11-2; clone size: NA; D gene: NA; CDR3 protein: CASSFSVAGIGGYGYTF; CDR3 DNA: TGTGCCAGCAGCTTCTCCGTGGCAGGGATCGGAGGCTATGGCTACACCTTC
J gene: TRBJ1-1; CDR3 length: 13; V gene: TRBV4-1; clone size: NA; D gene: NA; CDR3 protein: CATSPGPNTEAFF; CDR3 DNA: TGCGCCACCTCCCCGGGACCGAACACTGAAGCTTTCTTT
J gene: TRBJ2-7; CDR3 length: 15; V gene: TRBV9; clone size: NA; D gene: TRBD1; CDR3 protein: CASSPWGQGTYEQYF; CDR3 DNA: TGTGCCAGCAGCCCCTGGGGACAGGGGACCTACGAGCAGTACTTC
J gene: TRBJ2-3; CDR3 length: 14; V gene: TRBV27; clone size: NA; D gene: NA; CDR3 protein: CASSLGGWTDTQYF; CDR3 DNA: TGTGCCAGCAGTTTAGGGGGTTGGACAGATACGCAGTATTTT
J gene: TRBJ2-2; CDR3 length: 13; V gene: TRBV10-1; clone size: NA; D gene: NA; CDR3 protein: CASSRTESGELFF; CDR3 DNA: TGCGCCAGCTCCCGGACCGAAAGTGGGGAGCTGTTTTTT
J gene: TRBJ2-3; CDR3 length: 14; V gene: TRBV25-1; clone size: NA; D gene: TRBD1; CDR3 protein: CASSVGQNTDTQYF; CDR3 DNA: TGTGCCAGCAGTGTGGGACAGAACACAGATACGCAGTATTTT
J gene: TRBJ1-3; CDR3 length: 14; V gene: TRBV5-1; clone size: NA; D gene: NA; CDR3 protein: CASSLEGREDTIYF; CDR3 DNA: TGCGCCAGCAGCTTGGAGGGCAGGGAAGACACCATATATTTT
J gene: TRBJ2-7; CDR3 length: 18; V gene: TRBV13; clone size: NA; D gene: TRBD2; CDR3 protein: CASSLGPTEGGRTYEQYF; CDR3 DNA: TGTGCCAGCAGCTTAGGTCCTACGGAGGGCGGGAGAACCTACGAGCAGTACTTC
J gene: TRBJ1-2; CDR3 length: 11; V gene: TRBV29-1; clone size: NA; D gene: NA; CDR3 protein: CSVEEQGRYTF; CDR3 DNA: TGCAGCGTTGAAGAGCAGGGCCGCTACACCTTC
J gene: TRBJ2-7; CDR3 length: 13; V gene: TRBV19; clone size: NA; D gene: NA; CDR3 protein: CASSTTGTYEQYF; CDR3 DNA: TGTGCCAGTAGTACCACAGGGACCTACGAGCAGTACTTC
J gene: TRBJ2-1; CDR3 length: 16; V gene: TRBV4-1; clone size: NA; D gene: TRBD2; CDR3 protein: CASSHRGLAGAHEQFF; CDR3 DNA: TGCGCCAGCAGCCATCGAGGACTAGCGGGAGCCCATGAGCAGTTCTTC
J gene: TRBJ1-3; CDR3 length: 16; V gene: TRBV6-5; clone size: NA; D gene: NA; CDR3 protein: CASSSAPHSSGNTIYF; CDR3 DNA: TGTGCCAGCAGTTCCGCCCCGCATAGCTCTGGAAACACCATATATTTT
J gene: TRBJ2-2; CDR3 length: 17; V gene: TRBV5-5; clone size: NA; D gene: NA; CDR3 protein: CASSLNRLDVVTGELFF; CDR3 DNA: TGTGCCAGCAGCTTGAATCGGCTAGACGTTGTTACCGGGGAGCTGTTTTTT
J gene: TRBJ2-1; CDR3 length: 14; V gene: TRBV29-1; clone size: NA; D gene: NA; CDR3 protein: CSVASADRDYEQFF; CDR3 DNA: TGCAGCGTCGCCAGTGCTGACAGGGACTATGAGCAGTTCTTC
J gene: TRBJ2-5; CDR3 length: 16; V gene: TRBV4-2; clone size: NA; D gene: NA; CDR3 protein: CASSQVFGGPLETQYF; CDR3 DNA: TGTGCCAGCAGCCAAGTATTCGGGGGACCCCTAGAGACCCAGTACTTC
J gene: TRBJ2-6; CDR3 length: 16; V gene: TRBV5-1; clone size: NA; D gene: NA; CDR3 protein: CASREAGSSGANVLTF; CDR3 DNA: TGCGCCAGCAGGGAGGCGGGGAGCTCTGGGGCCAACGTCCTGACTTTC
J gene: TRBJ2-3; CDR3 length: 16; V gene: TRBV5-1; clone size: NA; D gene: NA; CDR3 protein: CASSASSKGDTDTQYF; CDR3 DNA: TGCGCCAGCAGCGCTTCTAGCAAGGGGGACACAGATACGCAGTATTTT
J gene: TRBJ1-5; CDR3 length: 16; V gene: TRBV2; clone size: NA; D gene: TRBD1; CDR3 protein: CASSLRRDSQNQPQHF; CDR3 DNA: TGTGCCAGCAGCCTGCGGCGGGACAGTCAGAATCAGCCCCAGCATTTT
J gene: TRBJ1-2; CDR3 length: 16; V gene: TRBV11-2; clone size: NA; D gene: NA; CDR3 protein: CASSPIWGTSGYGYTF; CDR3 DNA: TGTGCCAGCAGCCCGATTTGGGGGACATCTGGCTATGGCTACACCTTC
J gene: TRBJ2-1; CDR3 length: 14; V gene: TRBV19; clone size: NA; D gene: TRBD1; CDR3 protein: CASSSGQGTNEQFF; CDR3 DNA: TGTGCCAGTAGTTCGGGACAGGGTACCAATGAGCAGTTCTTC
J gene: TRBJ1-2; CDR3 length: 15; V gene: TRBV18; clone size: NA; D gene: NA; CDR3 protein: CASSPDRRANYGYTF; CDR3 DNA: TGTGCCAGCTCACCGGATAGGCGAGCTAACTATGGCTACACCTTC
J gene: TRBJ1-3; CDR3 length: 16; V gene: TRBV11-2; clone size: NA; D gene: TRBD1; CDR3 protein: CASSLGRQGPGNTIYF; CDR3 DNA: TGTGCCAGCAGCTTAGGCCGACAGGGACCTGGAAACACCATATATTTT
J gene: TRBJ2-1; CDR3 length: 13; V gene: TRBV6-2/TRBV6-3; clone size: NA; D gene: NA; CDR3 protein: CASSPSGANEQFF; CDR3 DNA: TGTGCCAGCAGTCCCTCTGGCGCGAATGAGCAGTTCTTC
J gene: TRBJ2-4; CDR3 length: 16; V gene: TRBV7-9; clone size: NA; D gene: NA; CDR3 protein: CASSNQGNLAKNIQYF; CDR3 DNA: TGTGCCAGCTCAAACCAGGGGAATTTAGCCAAAAACATTCAGTACTTC
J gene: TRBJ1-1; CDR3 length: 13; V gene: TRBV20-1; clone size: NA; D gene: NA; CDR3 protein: CSASRGADTEAFF; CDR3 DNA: TGCAGTGCTAGTAGGGGGGCGGACACTGAAGCTTTCTTT
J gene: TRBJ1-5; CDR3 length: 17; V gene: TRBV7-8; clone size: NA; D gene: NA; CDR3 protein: CASSFRLAGRDNQPQHF; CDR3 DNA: TGTGCCAGCAGCTTCCGATTGGCGGGACGGGACAATCAGCCCCAGCATTTT
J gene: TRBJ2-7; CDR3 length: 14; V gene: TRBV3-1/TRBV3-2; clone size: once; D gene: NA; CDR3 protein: CASSQDGIAYEQYF; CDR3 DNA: TGTGCCAGCAGCCAGGACGGTATTGCCTACGAGCAGTACTTC
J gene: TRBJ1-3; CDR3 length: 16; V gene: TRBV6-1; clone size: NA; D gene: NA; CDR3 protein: CASSALRPSSGNTIYF; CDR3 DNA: TGTGCCAGCAGTGCGCTGAGACCAAGCTCTGGAAACACCATATATTTT
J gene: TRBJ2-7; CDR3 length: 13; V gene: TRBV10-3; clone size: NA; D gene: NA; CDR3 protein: CAISAGPTYEQYF; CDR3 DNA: TGTGCCATCAGTGCCGGGCCGACCTACGAGCAGTACTTC